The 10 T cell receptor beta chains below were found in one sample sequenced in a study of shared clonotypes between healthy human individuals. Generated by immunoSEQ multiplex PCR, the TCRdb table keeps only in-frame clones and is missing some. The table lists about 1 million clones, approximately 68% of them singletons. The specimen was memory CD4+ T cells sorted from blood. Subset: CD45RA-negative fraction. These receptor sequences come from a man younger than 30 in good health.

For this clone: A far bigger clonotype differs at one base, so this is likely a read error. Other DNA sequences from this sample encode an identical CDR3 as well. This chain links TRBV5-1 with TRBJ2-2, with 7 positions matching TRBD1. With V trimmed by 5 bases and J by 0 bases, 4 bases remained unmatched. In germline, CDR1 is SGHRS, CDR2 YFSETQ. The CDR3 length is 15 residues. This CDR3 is CASRAGTANTGELFF. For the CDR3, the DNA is TGCGCCAGCAGGGCCGGGACAGCGAACACCGGGGAGCTGTTTTTT.

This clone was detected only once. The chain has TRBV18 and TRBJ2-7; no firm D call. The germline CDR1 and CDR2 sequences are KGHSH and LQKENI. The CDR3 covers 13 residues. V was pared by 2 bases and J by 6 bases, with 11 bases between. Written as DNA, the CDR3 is TGTGCCAGCTCACCAGGCCCTAGGAGCGAGCAGTACTTC. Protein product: CASSPGPRSEQYF. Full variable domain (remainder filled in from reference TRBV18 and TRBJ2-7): NAGVMQNPRHLVRRRGQEARLRCSPMKGHSHVYWYRQLPEEGLKFMVYLQKENIIDESGMPKERFSAEFPKEGPSILRIQQVVRGDSAAYFCASSPGPRSEQYFGPGTRLTVT.

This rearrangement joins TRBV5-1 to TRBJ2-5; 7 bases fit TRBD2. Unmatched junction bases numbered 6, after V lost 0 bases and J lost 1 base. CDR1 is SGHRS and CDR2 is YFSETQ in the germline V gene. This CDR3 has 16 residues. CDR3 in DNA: TGCGCCAGCAGCTTGGTTCCGCGGGGGACCCAAGAGACCCAGTACTTC. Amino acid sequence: CASSLVPRGTQETQYF.

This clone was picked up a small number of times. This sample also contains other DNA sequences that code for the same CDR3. The DNA for the CDR3 is TGTGCCAGCTCACCACGGGGACAGGGCGGTGAAAAACTGTTTTTT. Its protein product is CASSPRGQGGEKLFF. The rearrangement joins TRBV18 to TRBJ1-4, with TRBD1 matching over 9 bases. Unmatched junction bases numbered 4, after V lost 1 base and J lost 7 bases. The CDR3 covers 15 residues. Germline V CDR1 and CDR2: KGHSH, LQKENI. The full variable domain, completed using reference TRBV18 and TRBJ1-4, is NAGVMQNPRHLVRRRGQEARLRCSPMKGHSHVYWYRQLPEEGLKFMVYLQKENIIDESGMPKERFSAEFPKEGPSILRIQQVVRGDSAAYFCASSPRGQGGEKLFFGSGTQLSVL.

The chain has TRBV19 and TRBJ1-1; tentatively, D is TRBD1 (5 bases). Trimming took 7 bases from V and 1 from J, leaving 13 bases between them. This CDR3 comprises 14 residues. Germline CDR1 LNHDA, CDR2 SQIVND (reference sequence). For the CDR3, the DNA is TGTGCCAGTACCGAACGGGGGACGAACACTGAAGCTTTCTTT. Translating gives CASTERGTNTEAFF.

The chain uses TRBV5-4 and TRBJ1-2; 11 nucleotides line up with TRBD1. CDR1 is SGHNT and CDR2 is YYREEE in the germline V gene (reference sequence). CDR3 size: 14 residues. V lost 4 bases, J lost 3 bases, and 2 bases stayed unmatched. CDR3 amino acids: CASSRGQGDYGYTF. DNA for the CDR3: TGTGCCAGCAGCCGGGGACAGGGGGACTATGGCTACACCTTC.

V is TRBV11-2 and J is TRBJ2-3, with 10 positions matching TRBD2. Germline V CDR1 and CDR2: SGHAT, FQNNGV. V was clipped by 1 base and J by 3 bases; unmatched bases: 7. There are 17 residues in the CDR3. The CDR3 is CASSLVATSGPTDTQYF. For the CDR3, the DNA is TGTGCCAGCAGCTTAGTGGCGACTAGCGGGCCGACAGATACGCAGTATTTT.

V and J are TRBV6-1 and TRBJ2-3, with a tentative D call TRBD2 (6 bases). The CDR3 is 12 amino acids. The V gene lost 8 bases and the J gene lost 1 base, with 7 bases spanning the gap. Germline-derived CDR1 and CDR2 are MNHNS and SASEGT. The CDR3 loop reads CASGTGTDTQYF. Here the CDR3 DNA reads TGTGCCAGCGGGACTGGCACAGATACGCAGTATTTT.

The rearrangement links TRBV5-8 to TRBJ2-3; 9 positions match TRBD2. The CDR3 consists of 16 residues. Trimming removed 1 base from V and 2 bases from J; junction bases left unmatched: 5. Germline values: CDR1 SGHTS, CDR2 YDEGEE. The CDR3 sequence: CASSLLSGRYTDTQYF. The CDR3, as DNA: TGTGCCAGCAGCTTGTTAAGCGGGAGGTACACAGATACGCAGTATTTT. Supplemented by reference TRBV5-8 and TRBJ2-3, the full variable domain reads EAGVTQSPTHLIKTRGQQATLRCSPISGHTSVYWYQQALGLGLQFLLWYDEGEERNRGNFPPRFSGRQFPNYSSELNVNALELEDSALYLCASSLLSGRYTDTQYFGPGTRLTVL.

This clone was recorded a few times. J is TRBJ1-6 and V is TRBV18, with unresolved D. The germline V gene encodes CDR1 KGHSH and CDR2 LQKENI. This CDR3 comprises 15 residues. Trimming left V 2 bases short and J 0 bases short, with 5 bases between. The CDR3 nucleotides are TGTGCCAGCTCACCAGGGATCTCCTATAATTCACCCCTCCACTTT. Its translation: CASSPGISYNSPLHF.